This TCR beta chain was captured in a study of blood T cell repertoires in COVID-19. At the level of the study: From the United States, Italy and Spain came samples of acute and convalescent COVID-19. Sources were T cells, B-cell-depleted T cells, or PBMCs; the material itself was cDNA or gDNA.

As handled by the study authors: The assay estimated nucleated cells by amplifying reference gene primers. Assay used: immunoSEQ multiplex PCR; TCRdb lists only in-frame clones, some missing. D and trimming come from the DNA, and the V and J calls and clone size come from that table. Found here are fewer than 250,000 clones, about 82% of them singletons; the top ten hold just under 6.5%. There are 19 residues in the CDR3. V was clipped by 3 bases and J by 1 base, with 23 bases between them. The germline CDR1 and CDR2 sequences are SGDLS and YYNGEE. The sequencing input was peripheral blood. The gene calls are TRBV9 and TRBJ2-1; D may be TRBD2 (7 bases). The clonotype comes from a woman aged 55-69 years with active or convalescent COVID-19. The CDR3 reads CASSDTGFMREWSYNEQFF. The DNA of the CDR3 is TGTGCCAGCAGCGATACAGGGTTCATGCGGGAGTGGTCCTACAATGAGCAGTTCTTC.